Listed below are T cell receptor beta chains from one sample, sequenced in a study of blood T cell repertoires in COVID-19. Assay: immunoSEQ multiplex PCR; the TCRdb copy retains only in-frame clones and omits some. Seen here are about 130,000 clones, roughly four fifths observed once, and the top ten hold about 10%. What was sequenced was peripheral blood. Receptor source: a human donor in a cohort sampled during active COVID-19. The CDR3 runs from the conserved cysteine through the conserved F or W. A D gene is named only where the DNA matches it firmly. Clone size is shown for a subset of rows, as once, few, many or a class of expanded clone.

size	V	D	J	CDR3
-	TRBV12-3/TRBV12-4	-	TRBJ2-7	CASTLGVHEQYF
-	TRBV10-2	-	TRBJ2-5	CASSESGVAAQETQYF
-	TRBV7-3	TRBD2	TRBJ2-2	CASSLAGGALANTGELFF
-	TRBV5-1	-	TRBJ2-1	CASSKDSSYLYNEQFF
-	TRBV7-6	-	TRBJ2-7	CASSLSWAPRDEQYF
-	TRBV5-8	-	TRBJ1-6	CASSLENGRGDSPLHF
-	TRBV10-1	TRBD2	TRBJ2-3	CASSAGGHTDTQYF
-	TRBV27	TRBD1	TRBJ1-2	CASSLYGQDGYTF
-	TRBV5-4	TRBD1	TRBJ2-5	CASSFFDRGQETQYF
-	TRBV30	TRBD1	TRBJ2-7	CAWATGGGYEQYF
-	TRBV27	-	TRBJ1-1	CASSYRRNTEAFF
-	TRBV5-4	TRBD2	TRBJ2-7	CASSSRGGAGEQYF
-	TRBV5-1	TRBD1	TRBJ2-1	CASSLPDRVYYNEQFF
-	TRBV3-1/TRBV3-2	TRBD1	TRBJ2-5	CASSLDRVFETQYF
-	TRBV18	-	TRBJ1-6	CASSPAMPSSSYNSPLHF
-	TRBV19	-	TRBJ2-2	CASSYQGRDTGELFF
-	TRBV30	-	TRBJ2-2	CAWSVLGSFANTGELFF
-	TRBV6-1	-	TRBJ2-7	CASSEGLSYEQYF
-	TRBV5-6	-	TRBJ2-5	CASSLNLGGQETQYF
-	TRBV7-2	TRBD1	TRBJ1-6	CASRLPGQGLNSPLHF
-	TRBV19	TRBD1	TRBJ2-3	CATPDRGSTDTQYF
-	TRBV19	-	TRBJ1-1	CASKHMNTEAFF
-	TRBV7-9	-	TRBJ1-1	CASSLYGGEFMNTEAFF
-	TRBV6-5	TRBD2	TRBJ2-3	CASSLGTSSLDTQYF
-	TRBV9	TRBD1	TRBJ1-1	CASSAAGGNTEAFF
-	TRBV6-1	-	TRBJ1-5	CASSEGGPRDNQPQHF
-	TRBV7-9	TRBD1	TRBJ1-1	CASSSGTGTNTEAFF
-	TRBV10-1	TRBD2	TRBJ2-3	CASSGRAGGRTDTQYF
once	TRBV2	-	TRBJ1-2	CASSPGLVARYGYTF
-	TRBV5-1	TRBD2	TRBJ2-5	CASSLYPGLAGGRETQYF
few	TRBV3-1/TRBV3-2	TRBD1	TRBJ2-7	CASSPVTGGSYEQYF
-	TRBV19	TRBD2	TRBJ2-3	CASSTLTSGGADTQYF
-	TRBV3-1/TRBV3-2	TRBD2	TRBJ2-3	CASSQDTLAGGLPDRTDTQYF
-	TRBV2	-	TRBJ2-5	CASSEARGGETQYF
-	TRBV5-4	-	TRBJ1-4	CASSLQGNNEKLFF
-	TRBV27	-	TRBJ1-6	CASSLSRNGFNSPLHF
-	TRBV19	-	TRBJ1-5	CASSIPLGELSNQPQHF
-	TRBV30	-	TRBJ1-1	CAWRLGAGAEAFF
many	TRBV9	TRBD2	TRBJ2-7	CASSAGTSGGAYEQYF
-	TRBV4-1	TRBD1	TRBJ1-2	CASSHTPGQGDYGYTF
few	TRBV4-2	-	TRBJ2-2	CASSQSMGGGELFF
-	TRBV7-8	-	TRBJ2-6	CASSLERQLRVVGANVLTF
few	TRBV19	TRBD2	TRBJ2-7	CASSQGLVFAGGYEQYF
-	TRBV5-1	TRBD2	TRBJ2-5	CASSLGATSGIETQYF
-	TRBV19	-	TRBJ1-6	CASMDGGFSSPLHF
-	TRBV2	-	TRBJ1-1	CASSLDSEAFF
once	TRBV3-1/TRBV3-2	TRBD2	TRBJ2-1	CASSQEGGGSSYNEQFF
-	TRBV11-2	-	TRBJ1-2	CASSSLTDRTYYGYTF
-	TRBV11-2	-	TRBJ1-6	CASSLPPTGSNSPLHF
-	TRBV7-9	TRBD2	TRBJ2-1	CASSLVLAGGYNEQFF